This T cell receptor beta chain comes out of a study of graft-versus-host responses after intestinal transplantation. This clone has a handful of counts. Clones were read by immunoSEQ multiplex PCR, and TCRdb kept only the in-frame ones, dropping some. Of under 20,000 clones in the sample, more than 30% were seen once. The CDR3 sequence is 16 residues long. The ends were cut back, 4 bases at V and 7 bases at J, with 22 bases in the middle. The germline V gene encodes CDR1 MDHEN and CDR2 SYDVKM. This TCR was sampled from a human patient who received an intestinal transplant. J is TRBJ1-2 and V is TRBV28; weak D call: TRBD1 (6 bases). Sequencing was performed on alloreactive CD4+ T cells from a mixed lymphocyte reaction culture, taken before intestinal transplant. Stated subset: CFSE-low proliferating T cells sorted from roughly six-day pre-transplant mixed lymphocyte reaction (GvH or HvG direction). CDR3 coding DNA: TGTGCCAGCAGTTCCGCCCACCACAGGGTGCTTGGTGGCTACACCTTC. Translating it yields CASSSAHHRVLGGYTF.